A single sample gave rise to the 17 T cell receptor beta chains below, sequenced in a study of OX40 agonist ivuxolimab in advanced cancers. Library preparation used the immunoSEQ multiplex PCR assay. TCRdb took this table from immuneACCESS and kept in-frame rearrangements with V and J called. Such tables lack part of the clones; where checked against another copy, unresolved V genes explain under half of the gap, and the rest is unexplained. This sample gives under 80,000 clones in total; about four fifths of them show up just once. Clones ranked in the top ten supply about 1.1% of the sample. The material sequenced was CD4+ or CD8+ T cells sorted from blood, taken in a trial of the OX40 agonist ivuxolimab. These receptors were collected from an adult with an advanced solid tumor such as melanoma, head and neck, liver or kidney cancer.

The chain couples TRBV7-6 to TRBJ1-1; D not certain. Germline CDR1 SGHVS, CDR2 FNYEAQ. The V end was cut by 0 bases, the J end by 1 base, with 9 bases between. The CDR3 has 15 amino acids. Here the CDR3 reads CASSLAHSGNTEAFF. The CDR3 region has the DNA TGTGCCAGCAGCTTAGCCCATAGCGGGAACACTGAAGCTTTCTTT.

The CDR3: CASSEPSRVGIQYF. The CDR3 nucleotides are TGTGCCAGCAGTGAGCCCAGCAGGGTAGGCATTCAGTACTTC. The chain couples TRBV2 to TRBJ2-4; D possibly corresponds to TRBD1 (5 bases). The CDR3 spans 14 residues. V was clipped by 3 bases and J by 9 bases, with 15 bases between them. CDR1 and CDR2 (germline): SNHLY, FYNNEI.

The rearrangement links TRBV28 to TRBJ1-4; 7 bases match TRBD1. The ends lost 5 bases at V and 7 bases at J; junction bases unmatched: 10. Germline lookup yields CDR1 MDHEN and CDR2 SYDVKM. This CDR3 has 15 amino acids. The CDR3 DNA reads TGTGCCAGCAGTCCAACCGGACAGGATAGTGAAAAACTGTTTTTT. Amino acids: CASSPTGQDSEKLFF.

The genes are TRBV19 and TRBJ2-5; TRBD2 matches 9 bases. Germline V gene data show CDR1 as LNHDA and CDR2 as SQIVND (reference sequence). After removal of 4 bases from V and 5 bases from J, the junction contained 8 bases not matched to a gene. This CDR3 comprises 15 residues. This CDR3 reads CASSNTAGGGETQYF. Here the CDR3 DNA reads TGTGCCAGTAGTAACACAGCGGGGGGTGGGGAGACCCAGTACTTC.

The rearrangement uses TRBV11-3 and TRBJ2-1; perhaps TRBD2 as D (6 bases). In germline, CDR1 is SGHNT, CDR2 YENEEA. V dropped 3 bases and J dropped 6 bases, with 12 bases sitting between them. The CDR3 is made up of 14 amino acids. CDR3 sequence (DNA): TGTGCCAGCAGCTTGGGCCTAGCGACCAATGAGCAGTTCTTC. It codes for CASSLGLATNEQFF.

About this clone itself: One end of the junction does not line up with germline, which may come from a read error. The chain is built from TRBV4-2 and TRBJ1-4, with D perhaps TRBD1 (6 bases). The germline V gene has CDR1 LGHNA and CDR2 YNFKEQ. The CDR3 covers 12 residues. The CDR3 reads CASSRRQDYLSF. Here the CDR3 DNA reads TGTGCCAGCAGCCGGAGACAGGATTACCTCTCCTTT.

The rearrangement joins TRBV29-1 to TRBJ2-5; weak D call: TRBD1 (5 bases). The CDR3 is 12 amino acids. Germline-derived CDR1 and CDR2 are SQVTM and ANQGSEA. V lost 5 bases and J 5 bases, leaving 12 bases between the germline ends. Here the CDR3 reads CSVSRARETQYF. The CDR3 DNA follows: TGCAGCGTTAGCAGGGCCCGCGAGACCCAGTACTTC.

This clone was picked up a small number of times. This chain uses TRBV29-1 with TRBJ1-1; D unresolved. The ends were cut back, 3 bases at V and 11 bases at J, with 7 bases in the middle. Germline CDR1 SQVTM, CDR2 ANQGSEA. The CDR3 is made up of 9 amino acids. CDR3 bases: TGCAGCGTTGAGGACGGGGCTTTCTTT. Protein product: CSVEDGAFF. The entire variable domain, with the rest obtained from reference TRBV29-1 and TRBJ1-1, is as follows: SAVISQKPSRDICQRGTSLTIQCQVDSQVTMMFWYRQQPGQSLTLIATANQGSEATYESGFVIDKFPISRPNLTFSTLTVSNMSPEDSSIYLCSVEDGAFFGQGTRLTVV.

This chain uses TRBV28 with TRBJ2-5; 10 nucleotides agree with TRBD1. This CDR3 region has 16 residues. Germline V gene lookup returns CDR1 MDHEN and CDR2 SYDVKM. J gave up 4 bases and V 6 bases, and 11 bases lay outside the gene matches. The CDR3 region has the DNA TGTGCCAGCAGCGGACCGGGACAGGGGTTTCGAGAGACCCAGTACTTC. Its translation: CASSGPGQGFRETQYF.

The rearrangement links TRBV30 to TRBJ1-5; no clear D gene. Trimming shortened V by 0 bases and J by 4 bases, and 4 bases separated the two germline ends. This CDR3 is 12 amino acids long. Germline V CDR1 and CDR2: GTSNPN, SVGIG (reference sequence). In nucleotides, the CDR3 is TGTGCCTGGAGTGTTGGGAATCAGCCCCAGCATTTT. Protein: CAWSVGNQPQHF.

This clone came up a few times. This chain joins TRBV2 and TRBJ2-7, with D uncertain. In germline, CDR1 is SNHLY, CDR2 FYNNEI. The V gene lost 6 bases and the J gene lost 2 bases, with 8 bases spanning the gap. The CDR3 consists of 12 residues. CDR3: CASRGNTYEQYF. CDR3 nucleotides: TGTGCCAGCAGGGGTAATACCTACGAGCAGTACTTC.

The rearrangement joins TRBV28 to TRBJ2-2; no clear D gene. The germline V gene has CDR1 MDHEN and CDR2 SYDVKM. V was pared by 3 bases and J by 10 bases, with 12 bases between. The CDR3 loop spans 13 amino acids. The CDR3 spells CASSFPVSLELFF. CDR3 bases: TGTGCCAGCAGTTTCCCAGTGTCTTTGGAGCTGTTTTTT.

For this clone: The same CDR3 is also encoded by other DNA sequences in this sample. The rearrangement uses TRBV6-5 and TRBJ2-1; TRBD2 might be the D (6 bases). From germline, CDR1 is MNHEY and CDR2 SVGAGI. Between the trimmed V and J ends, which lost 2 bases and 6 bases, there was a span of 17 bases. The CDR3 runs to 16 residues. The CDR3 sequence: CASSYAGLMGSNEQFF. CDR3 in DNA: TGTGCCAGCAGTTACGCGGGACTCATGGGTTCCAATGAGCAGTTCTTC.

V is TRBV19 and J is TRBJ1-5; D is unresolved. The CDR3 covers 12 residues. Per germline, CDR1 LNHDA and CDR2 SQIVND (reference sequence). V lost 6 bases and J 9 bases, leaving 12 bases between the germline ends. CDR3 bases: TGTGCCAGTAGGGTAGCCTCGGGGCCCCAGCATTTT. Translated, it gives CASRVASGPQHF.

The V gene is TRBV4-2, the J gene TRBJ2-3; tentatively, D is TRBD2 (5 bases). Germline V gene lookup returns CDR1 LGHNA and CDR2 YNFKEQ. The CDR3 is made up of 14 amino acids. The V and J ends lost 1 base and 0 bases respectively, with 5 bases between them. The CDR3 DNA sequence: TGTGCCAGCAGCCAAGTAGCGAGCACAGATACGCAGTATTTT. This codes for CASSQVASTDTQYF.

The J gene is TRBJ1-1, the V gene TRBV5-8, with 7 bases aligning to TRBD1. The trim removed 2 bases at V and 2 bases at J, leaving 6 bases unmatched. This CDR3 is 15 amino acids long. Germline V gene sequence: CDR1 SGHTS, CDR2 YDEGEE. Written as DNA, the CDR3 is TGTGCCAGCAGCTTCCTCAGGGGGGCTAACACTGAAGCTTTCTTT. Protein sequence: CASSFLRGANTEAFF.

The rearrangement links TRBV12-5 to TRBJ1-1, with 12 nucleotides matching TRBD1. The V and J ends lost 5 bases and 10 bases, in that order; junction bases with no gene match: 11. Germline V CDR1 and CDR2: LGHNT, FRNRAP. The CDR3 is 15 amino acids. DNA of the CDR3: TGTGCTAGTGGTAAGGACCGGGACAGGGGGCCTAGAGCTTTCTTT. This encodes CASGKDRDRGPRAFF. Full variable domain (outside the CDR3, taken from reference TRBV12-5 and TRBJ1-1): DARVTQTPRHKVTEMGQEVTMRCQPILGHNTVFWYRQTMMQGLELLAYFRNRAPLDDSGMPKDRFSAEMPDATLATLKIQPSEPRDSAVYFCASGKDRDRGPRAFFGQGTRLTVV.